This TCR beta chain was sequenced for a study of shared clonotypes between healthy human individuals. Broader study findings: Expectations were that clonotype sharing among donors would be affected by sequencing depth.

Comment on this clone: Its specificity is not known.

Authors' processing steps: ImmunoSEQ sequences covered only the junction and lacked quality scores; filtering therefore differed. Using immunoSEQ multiplex PCR, the repertoire was profiled, and TCRdb retains in-frame clones only, with some absent. V and J calls and clone size follow that table, whereas D and trimming were derived from the DNA. The repertoire includes about 490,000 clones, around 80% of them detected once, and more than 10% sits in the top ten. There were only Caucasian adults among the donors, and all lived in Nashville, Tennessee. Germline values: CDR1 MDHEN, CDR2 SYDVKM. The CDR3 runs 15 residues. The V and J ends lost 8 bases and 2 bases respectively, with 13 bases between them.

The sequencing sample was made of PBMCs. The source is a woman in her forties in good health. Some clones in this sample may be carry-over from other donors' samples. This rearrangement joins TRBV28 to TRBJ2-6; D gene ambiguous. This CDR3 is CASGTAFAGANVLTF. CDR3 nucleotide sequence: TGTGCCAGCGGCACAGCTTTTGCTGGGGCCAACGTCCTGACTTTC.